The T cell receptor beta chain under discussion was sequenced for a study of cytomegalovirus exposure and HLA in healthy donors. Findings of the study overall: Within the data, a cluster of highly shared sequence variants was likely a sequencing artifact. Confirmation in vitro established that a few CMV-associated chains were specific for CMV antigens. Among TCR beta chains, those listed as cytomegalovirus-associated numbered 164.

Concerning this clone: Its antigen remains unknown.

Vbeta (60) and Jbeta (13) primers were used in the PCR. TCRdb's table, derived via immunoSEQ multiplex PCR, lists solely in-frame clones and lacks some. The sample includes approximately 160,000 clones, roughly 79% of them seen just once. CDR3 size: 12 residues. V was pared by 2 bases and J by 7 bases, with 9 bases between. The germline V gene has CDR1 SGDLS and CDR2 YYNGEE. The chain links TRBV9 to TRBJ1-2, with D possibly TRBD1 on 6 matching bases. This TCR was recovered from a woman aged 40 to 49 in good health and CMV-seronegative. Material for sequencing was PBMCs. CDR3 coding DNA: TGTGCCAGCAGCGTTCAGGGGAGTGGCTACACCTTC. Residues: CASSVQGSGYTF.